Shown below are 30 T cell receptor beta chains from a single sample sequenced in a study of CD8 T cells in ankylosing spondylitis (dated by TCRdb to between 2016 and 2019). Libraries were constructed by 5' RACE. Data came from an Illumina HiSeq 2500. The raw public reads went through TCRdb reprocessing: fastp at Q25, MiXCR clone calling, in-frame beta chains kept. Rows are unified per CDR3 protein, each entry keeping the most common DNA and genes. The sample yields 250,000 to 350,000 distinct CDR3 sequences; 20% were counted once. The ten largest make up 7.8% of the sample. Sequencing was carried out using blood, either unsorted or a sorted T cell fraction (not recorded which). The receptor set was obtained from a male donor with ankylosing spondylitis or in good health (not recorded which).

This chain joins TRBV6-2 or TRBV6-3 and TRBJ1-3; TRBD1 is a possible D gene (5 bases). Germline CDR1 is MNHEY and CDR2 is SVGEGT. The CDR3 runs to 16 residues. V dropped 2 bases and J dropped 0 bases, with 11 bases sitting between them. The CDR3 sequence is CASSYLTASSGNTIYF. CDR3 coding DNA: TGTGCCAGCAGTTACCTGACAGCAAGCTCTGGAAACACCATATATTTT.

This sequence joins TRBV20-1 and TRBJ1-1; tentative D call: TRBD1 (5 bases). Trimming removed 3 bases from V and 7 bases from J, with 9 bases in between. Germline CDR1 DFQATT, CDR2 SNEGSKA (reference sequence). The CDR3 consists of 11 residues. The CDR3 coding sequence is TGCAGTGCTAGCCAGGGTATTGAAGCTTTCTTT. Protein product: CSASQGIEAFF.

This clonotype appeared many times. The chain uses TRBV20-1 and TRBJ2-3; 8 bases agree with TRBD2. Germline assignment: CDR1 DFQATT and CDR2 SNEGSKA (reference sequence). The V gene end was trimmed by 1 base and the J gene end by 7 bases; junction bases not matched to a gene: 10. The CDR3 totals 15 residues. DNA for the CDR3: TGCAGTGCTAGAGTACCGGGACTAGGGGGTAATACGCAGTATTTT. Its translation is CSARVPGLGGNTQYF.

This clonotype has a handful of counts. This chain connects TRBV6-1 to TRBJ1-2; D unresolved. Trimming shortened V by 5 bases and J by 5 bases, and 12 bases separated the two germline ends. The CDR3 consists of 13 residues. Germline CDR1 reads MNHNS; CDR2 reads SASEGT. CDR3 sequence: CASSPLQDYGYTF. In nucleotides, the CDR3 is TGTGCCAGCAGTCCACTTCAGGATTATGGCTACACCTTC.

J is TRBJ2-5 and V is TRBV20-1; D may be TRBD2 (6 bases). The V end lost 5 bases, the J end lost 5 bases, and 15 bases lay between the germline ends. The CDR3 has 13 amino acids. Looked up from germline, CDR1 is DFQATT and CDR2 is SNEGSKA (reference sequence). The CDR3: CSAGGGGVETQYF. CDR3 DNA: TGCAGTGCTGGAGGCGGCGGGGTGGAGACCCAGTACTTC.

In its sample, this clonotype was seen many times. The chain is built from TRBV5-6 and TRBJ2-5; 7 bases align to TRBD1. Germline lookup yields CDR1 SGHDT and CDR2 YYEEEE. Unmatched junction bases numbered 13, after V lost 3 bases and J lost 5 bases. The CDR3 length is 16 residues. Here the CDR3 reads CASSSGPGTVGETQYF. The CDR3 bases are TGTGCCAGCAGCTCGGGGCCTGGGACAGTCGGGGAGACCCAGTACTTC.

V is TRBV7-2 and J is TRBJ2-3; D possibly corresponds to TRBD2 (6 bases). The CDR3 is 14 residues long. Germline loops: CDR1 SGHTA, CDR2 FQGNSA. V was clipped by 1 base and J by 9 bases, with 14 bases between them. The CDR3 nucleotides read TGTGCCAGCAGCTTAGGACCAGGACTATTAACGCAGTATTTT. Translating it yields CASSLGPGLLTQYF.

The gene calls are TRBV9 and TRBJ1-6, with TRBD1 matching over 8 bases. Germline CDR1 SGDLS, CDR2 YYNGEE. With V trimmed by 3 bases and J by 10 bases, 6 bases remained unmatched. The CDR3 covers 14 residues. The DNA of the CDR3 is TGTGCCAGCAGCGCCCGGGACAGGAGCTCACCCCTCCACTTT. The encoded protein is CASSARDRSSPLHF.

The sample holds many counts of this clonotype. The chain is built from TRBV4-1 and TRBJ2-7, with TRBD2 matching over 11 bases. The germline V gene encodes CDR1 MGHRA and CDR2 YSYEKL. The CDR3 runs 16 residues. V shed 0 bases, J shed 5 bases, and the junction held 6 bases outside the gene matches. Here the CDR3 reads CASSQDPLAGGNEQYV. In DNA, the CDR3 is TGCGCCAGCAGCCAAGATCCGCTAGCGGGAGGTAACGAGCAGTACGTC.

CDR3 DNA: TGTGCCAGCAGCCAAGAAGGACGCGCGGTAGATGAGCAGTTCTTC. Amino acid sequence: CASSQEGRAVDEQFF. V is TRBV4-2 and J is TRBJ2-1; D ambiguous. V was pared by 0 bases and J by 8 bases, with 14 bases between. Germline V lookup: CDR1 LGHNA, CDR2 YNFKEQ. CDR3 length: 15 residues.

This chain links TRBV5-1 with TRBJ1-1; no firm D call. Germline V gene lookup returns CDR1 SGHRS and CDR2 YFSETQ. Trimming pared 0 bases from V and 8 bases from J, leaving 11 bases between. CDR3 size: 13 residues. The CDR3 protein is CASSLAGRSEAFF. CDR3 coding DNA: TGCGCCAGCAGCTTGGCCGGTAGGTCGGAAGCTTTCTTT.

A few counts support this clonotype. The J gene is TRBJ2-1, the V gene TRBV5-1; TRBD1 might be the D (6 bases). The CDR3 consists of 12 residues. CDR1 SGHRS and CDR2 YFSETQ come from the germline V gene. V was shortened by 4 bases and J by 8 bases, with 10 bases between the two germline ends. The CDR3 DNA is TGCGCCAGCAGCCCCTGGACAGATGAGCAGTTCTTC. Translating it yields CASSPWTDEQFF.

This clonotype occurred many times. The chain combines TRBV20-1 with TRBJ1-5; D gene unclear. CDR3 length: 16 residues. The V and J ends lost 3 bases and 5 bases respectively, with 20 bases between them. CDR1 DFQATT and CDR2 SNEGSKA come from the germline V gene (reference sequence). CDR3 bases: TGCAGTGCTAGCAACTCGGGCCGCAGCCCTCATCAGCCCCAGCATTTT. Its protein is CSASNSGRSPHQPQHF.

CDR3 nucleotides: TGCGCCAGCAGCTTGGATCCAGGGAGCACAGATACGCAGTATTTT. Translation gives CASSLDPGSTDTQYF. The rearrangement links TRBV5-1 to TRBJ2-3, with a tentative D call TRBD1 (5 bases). CDR3 length: 15 amino acids. The germline V and J ends were trimmed by 0 bases and 0 bases, with 8 bases remaining between them. CDR1 is SGHRS, CDR2 YFSETQ, per germline.

The chain couples TRBV20-1 to TRBJ2-7; TRBD2 matches at 8 bases. Germline V CDR1 and CDR2: DFQATT, SNEGSKA (reference sequence). V was pared by 5 bases and J by 3 bases, with 9 bases of the junction left unmatched. This CDR3 comprises 14 residues. The CDR3 region is CSASRTSTHYEQYV. CDR3 coding DNA: TGCAGTGCTTCGCGGACTAGCACCCACTACGAGCAGTACGTC.

This clonotype was seen only a few times. V usage is TRBV29-1 and J usage is TRBJ2-1; D is unresolved. This CDR3 is built from 15 residues. V was trimmed by 0 bases and J by 3 bases, leaving 12 bases between them. Germline CDR1 and CDR2: SQVTM and ANQGSEA. Here the CDR3 reads CSVEDRQENYNEQFF. In nucleotides, the CDR3 is TGCAGCGTTGAAGATCGGCAGGAAAACTACAATGAGCAGTTCTTC.

V gene TRBV5-1 combines with J gene TRBJ2-1; D is ambiguous. Germline V gene sequence: CDR1 SGHRS, CDR2 YFSETQ. The ends were cut back, 1 base at V and 5 bases at J, with 10 bases in the middle. This CDR3 is 14 amino acids long. The CDR3 sequence is CASSLPLSDNEQFF. The CDR3 nucleotides are TGCGCCAGCAGCTTGCCCCTCAGTGACAATGAGCAGTTCTTC.

This clonotype was found a few times. The V gene is TRBV6-5, the J gene TRBJ1-2; unclear D gene. Germline-derived CDR1 and CDR2 are MNHEY and SVGAGI. This CDR3 is 14 amino acids long. Trimming shortened V by 7 bases and J by 1 base, and 13 bases separated the two germline ends. The CDR3 bases are TGTGCCAGCACGTTTACTTTGGGTAACTATGGCTACACCTTC. Translation: CASTFTLGNYGYTF.

V is TRBV12-3 or TRBV12-4 and J is TRBJ1-1; 9 nucleotides line up with TRBD1. The CDR3 loop spans 13 amino acids. J was trimmed by 1 base and V by 10 bases; bases with no gene match: 4. In DNA, the CDR3 is TGTGCCATTCGGACAGGGGCGAACACTGAAGCTTTCTTT. This gives the protein CAIRTGANTEAFF.

This clonotype was observed a handful of times. The chain links TRBV20-1 to TRBJ2-5, with a possible D match to TRBD2 (5 bases). Germline CDR1 and CDR2: DFQATT and SNEGSKA (reference sequence). There are 12 residues in the CDR3. The V gene lost 3 bases and the J gene lost 5 bases, with 10 bases spanning the gap. The CDR3 here is CSASGETETQYF. The CDR3 region has the DNA TGCAGTGCTAGCGGGGAGACGGAGACCCAGTACTTC.

This clonotype was seen many times. The chain employs TRBV28 and TRBJ2-7; weak D call: TRBD1 (6 bases). CDR1 is MDHEN, CDR2 SYDVKM, per germline. The CDR3 totals 12 residues. The V and J ends lost 6 bases and 4 bases respectively, with 10 bases between them. The CDR3 sequence: CASSQTGYEQYV. In nucleotides, the CDR3 is TGTGCCAGCAGCCAAACAGGGTACGAGCAGTACGTC.

The chain carries TRBV5-1 and TRBJ2-1; tentatively, D is TRBD1 or TRBD2 (6 bases each). Trimming left V 4 bases short and J 6 bases short, with 17 bases between. The length of the CDR3 is 15 residues. Looked up from germline, CDR1 is SGHRS and CDR2 is YFSETQ. CDR3 nucleotides: TGCGCCAGCAGCATACAGGGACTTGGGGGCAATGAGCAGTTCTTC. Amino acids: CASSIQGLGGNEQFF.

The gene calls are TRBV6-1 and TRBJ1-5; the D gene is possibly TRBD1 (5 bases). Per the germline V gene, CDR1 is MNHNS and CDR2 is SASEGT. The CDR3 sequence is 13 residues long. V lost 8 bases and J lost 6, with 14 bases in between. In DNA, the CDR3 is TGTGCCAGCTCCGTCGGGGCGGGTCAGCCCCAGCATTTT. Protein: CASSVGAGQPQHF.

This clonotype was recorded at least ten times. This rearrangement joins TRBV28 to TRBJ1-5; D might be TRBD1 (6 bases). The CDR3 runs 16 residues. Between the trimmed V and J ends, which lost 4 bases and 0 bases, there was a span of 13 bases. Per the germline V gene, CDR1 is MDHEN and CDR2 is SYDVKM. CDR3 nucleotides: TGTGCCAGCAGTTCTCCGGACAGAATTAGCAATCAGCCCCAGCATTTT. Amino acids: CASSSPDRISNQPQHF. Full variable domain (remainder filled in from reference TRBV28 and TRBJ1-5): DVKVTQSSRYLVKRTGEKVFLECVQDMDHENMFWYRQDPGLGLRLIYFSYDVKMKEKGDIPEGYSVSREKKERFSLILESASTNQTSMYLCASSSPDRISNQPQHFGDGTRLSIL.

The chain links TRBV6-2 or TRBV6-3 to TRBJ2-1; 12 positions agree with TRBD2. Unmatched junction bases numbered 7, after V lost 6 bases and J lost 7 bases. CDR1 is MNHEY, CDR2 SVGEGT, per germline. The CDR3 totals 15 residues. In nucleotides, the CDR3 is TGTGCCAGCAGACTAGCGGGAGGACCCGGGAATGAGCAGTTCTTC. As protein: CASRLAGGPGNEQFF.

The chain joins TRBV5-1 to TRBJ2-5, with 8 nucleotides matching TRBD1. Germline CDR1 SGHRS, CDR2 YFSETQ. This CDR3 comprises 14 residues. V lost 5 bases, J lost 2 bases, and 5 bases stayed unmatched. CDR3 nucleotide sequence: TGCGCCAGCAGGACCGGGACAGGACAAGAGACCCAGTACTTC. This encodes CASRTGTGQETQYF.

The rearrangement links TRBV12-2 to TRBJ2-2. TRBV12-2 is an annotated pseudogene. This CDR3 comprises 16 residues. Here the CDR3 DNA reads TGTGCAAGTCGCTTAGTGCGGTCCAACAACACCGGGGAGCTGTTTTTT. This sequence encodes CASRLVRSNNTGELFF.

There are many counts of this clonotype. The chain carries TRBV20-1 and TRBJ2-3, with 11 bases lining up with TRBD2. CDR3 length: 18 amino acids. J gave up 4 bases and V 3 bases, and 15 bases lay outside the gene matches. The V gene's germline CDR1 is DFQATT and CDR2 SNEGSKA (reference sequence). This CDR3 reads CSARKGRSSGRWADTQYF. The CDR3 coding sequence is TGCAGTGCTAGGAAAGGTCGGTCTAGCGGGAGGTGGGCAGATACGCAGTATTTT.

The chain has TRBV12-3 or TRBV12-4 and TRBJ1-6; D not certain. The CDR3 spans 14 residues. V shed 4 bases and J shed 5 bases, with 9 bases lying between them. The CDR3 protein is CASSSGRNNSPLHF. The CDR3 DNA reads TGTGCCAGCAGTTCGGGCAGGAATAATTCACCCCTCCACTTT.

V usage is TRBV5-1 and J usage is TRBJ2-3, with 13 bases aligning to TRBD2. The CDR3 covers 16 residues. Germline trimming cut 4 bases from V and 4 bases from J; bases unmatched to any gene: 6. From germline, CDR1 is SGHRS and CDR2 YFSETQ. The DNA for the CDR3 is TGCGCCAGCAGCCCAACTAGCGGGGGGGCCCCAGATACGCAGTATTTT. Translation gives CASSPTSGGAPDTQYF. Together with reference TRBV5-1 and TRBJ2-3, the CDR3 gives the full variable domain: KAGVTQTPRYLIKTRGQQVTLSCSPISGHRSVSWYQQTPGQGLQFLFEYFSETQRNKGNFPGRFSGRQFSNSRSEMNVSTLELGDSALYLCASSPTSGGAPDTQYFGPGTRLTVL.